This TCR beta chain was sequenced in a study of blood T cell repertoires in COVID-19. Clones were read by immunoSEQ multiplex PCR, and TCRdb kept only the in-frame ones, dropping some. The sample lists roughly 500,000 clones, 89% occurring once. This clone has a handful of counts. CDR3 length equals 16 residues. Germline loops: CDR1 SGHRS, CDR2 YFSETQ. Between the trimmed V and J ends, which lost 0 bases and 6 bases, there was a span of 13 bases. J is TRBJ1-6 and V is TRBV5-1, with unresolved D. Sequences were obtained from peripheral blood. The receptor was isolated from a man in his late teens or twenties with COVID-19, enrolled during active disease. The CDR3 sequence: CASSLDGSTINSPLHF. The CDR3 DNA reads as TGCGCCAGCAGCTTGGATGGGAGTACGATTAATTCACCCCTCCACTTT.